Here is one T cell receptor (beta chain) with its context. Its target is unknown. Looked up from germline, CDR1 is MRHNA and CDR2 is SNTAGT. This CDR3 contains 15 residues. V was shortened by 2 bases and J by 3 bases, with 8 bases between the two germline ends. Using a J-beta primer mix together with a sample-barcoded 5' primer, a second PCR was run for about 6 to 12 cycles. A template-switch adaptor with 12 random nucleotides tagged each cDNA molecule. Each CDR3 protein is one row after TCRdb ran MiXCR on the 5' RACE reads. The profile shows 1.5 million to 2 million distinct CDR3 sequences, over 25% of them singletons. The entry originates in a study of blood T cells in healthy people across ages. General study points: Roughly linearly, TCR beta diversity per million T cells fell as age increased. Changes seen in expanded clonotypes were possibly confounded by donor CMV status left unknown.

Donors were healthy Caucasian individuals from Russia aged roughly 6 to 90. The specimen sequenced was blood. This chain joins TRBV6-4 and TRBJ2-6; unclear D gene. The receptor comes from a woman in her 30s in good health. The CDR3 DNA reads as TGTGCCAGCAGTGACAGGGCCGATGGGGCCAACGTCCTGACTTTC. Its protein product is CASSDRADGANVLTF.